These T cell receptor beta chains were read from a single sample in a study of blood T cell repertoires in COVID-19. Method: immunoSEQ multiplex PCR; TCRdb's copy keeps in-frame clones and lacks some. The repertoire has some 400,000 clones, around 87% of them found once; the top ten carry approximately 1.2%. The sample consisted of PBMCs or T cells enriched from blood (not recorded which). The source of these receptors is a man in his thirties or forties who had recovered from COVID-19. Both conserved end residues are part of each CDR3. A D gene is named only where the DNA matches it firmly.

>TRBJ2-1|14|TRBV6-5|NA
CASRGGSIIGEQFF
>TRBJ1-1|16|TRBV5-1|TRBD1
CASSPWDRGPNTEAFF
>TRBJ1-6|15|TRBV20-1|NA
CSASKEGSYNSPLHF
>TRBJ2-2|16|TRBV5-1|TRBD2
CASSLSGTSDTGELFF
>TRBJ1-2|16|TRBV19|NA
CASSVPGQRNHYGYTF
>TRBJ2-3|16|TRBV9|TRBD1
CASSGTGGHSTDTQYF
>TRBJ2-7|15|TRBV12-5|NA
CASGPRVLGSYEQYF
>TRBJ2-7|13|TRBV7-9|TRBD1
CASSTTDRYEQYF
>TRBJ2-7|16|TRBV7-6|NA
CASSLDVGDGGLQQYF
>TRBJ2-6|14|TRBV11-2|TRBD1
CASRDRGGANVLTF
>TRBJ2-5|15|TRBV12-5|TRBD2
CASGLGIAGQETQYF
>TRBJ2-7|13|TRBV6-5|NA
CATRGDLNYEQYF
>TRBJ2-1|14|TRBV6-8|TRBD2
CASSTSGGRHQQFF
>TRBJ1-1|14|TRBV7-9|TRBD1
CASSDVRQGFEAFF
>TRBJ1-2|11|TRBV19|NA
CASSRNYGYTF
>TRBJ1-4|15|TRBV5-4|NA
CASSEGTLTGEKLFF
>TRBJ2-3|13|TRBV7-9|NA
CASSPTRVSTQYF
>TRBJ2-5|15|TRBV9|TRBD2
CASSTPSGGAETQYF
>TRBJ1-5|13|TRBV24-1|NA
CATSDRDDQPQHF
>TRBJ1-2|14|TRBV2|NA
CASSEMRTDYGYTF
>TRBJ2-3|14|TRBV27|TRBD2
CASSRTSGGYTQYF
>TRBJ1-2|17|TRBV19|NA
CASSTTLFIRGPYGYTF
>TRBJ1-2|17|TRBV27|NA
CASSSANPGLNNYGYTF
>TRBJ1-2|13|TRBV6-1|TRBD1
CASSESGQYGYTF
>TRBJ1-3|13|TRBV10-3|TRBD1
CAIVGGIGNTIYF
>TRBJ2-1|12|TRBV3-1/TRBV3-2|NA
CASSQRDRGKFF
>TRBJ1-6|15|TRBV19|TRBD1
CASSVTGVVNSPLHF
>TRBJ1-5|15|TRBV3-1/TRBV3-2|TRBD1
CASSPPGGSNQPQHF
>TRBJ2-7|15|TRBV27|NA
CASRRPRTGGDEQYF
>TRBJ2-2|15|TRBV28|NA
CASSSLRDSTGELFF
>TRBJ2-1|15|TRBV4-1|TRBD2
CASSLREGPYNEQFF
>TRBJ2-1|15|TRBV19|NA
CASRLGGGGIYEQFF
>TRBJ1-2|12|TRBV19|TRBD1
CATTDRAYGYTF
>TRBJ1-2|16|TRBV23-1|TRBD1
CAPGRPDRSWNYGYTF
>TRBJ2-1|14|TRBV7-3|NA
CASSLKAHNNEQFF
>TRBJ1-4|15|TRBV7-9|NA
CASSLRGIGFEKLFF
>TRBJ2-7|15|TRBV10-2|NA
CASSTDGKYPYEQYF
>TRBJ1-1|13|TRBV6-1|TRBD1
CASSETGTGGAFF
>TRBJ2-3|16|TRBV9|NA
CASSVAEGGPTDTQYF
>TRBJ1-4|14|TRBV5-4|NA
CASSSSGVDEKLFF
>TRBJ2-7|15|TRBV7-2|TRBD1
CASSPGGGPSYEQYF